A single sample gave rise to the 30 T cell receptor beta chains below, sequenced in a study of blood T cells in healthy people across ages. Using a J-beta primer mix together with a sample-barcoded 5' primer, a second PCR was run for roughly 6 to 12 cycles. A single record per CDR3 protein comes from TCRdb applying MiXCR to the 5' RACE reads. The sample records 1.8 million or so distinct CDR3 sequences, around 42% being singletons. The specimen sequenced was blood. The receptor source for this set is a human donor in good health.

This CDR3 reads CASSLVFGPDYEQYF. The CDR3 bases are TGTGCCAGCAGCTTGGTATTCGGGCCTGATTACGAGCAGTACTTC. The chain is built from TRBV5-5 and TRBJ2-7; D uncertain. Germline CDR1 is SGHKS and CDR2 is YYEKEE (reference sequence). The V end was cut by 0 bases, the J end by 4 bases, with 14 bases between. The CDR3 consists of 15 residues. The full variable domain, rest sourced from reference TRBV5-5 and TRBJ2-7, is DAGVTQSPTHLIKTRGQQVTLRCSPISGHKSVSWYQQVLGQGPQFIFQYYEKEERGRGNFPDRFSARQFPNYSSELNVNALLLGDSALYLCASSLVFGPDYEQYFGPGTRLTVT.

This sequence joins TRBV7-2 and TRBJ1-1; unclear D gene. The CDR3 sequence is 14 residues long. Deletions cut 3 bases from V and 3 bases from J, with 11 bases between. Per the germline V gene, CDR1 is SGHTA and CDR2 is FQGNSA. CDR3 coding DNA: TGTGCCAGCAGCTTGGCCACCTACTACACTGAAGCTTTCTTT. Translating it yields CASSLATYYTEAFF.

The CDR3 region has the DNA TGCGCCAGCAGCCCCTCGACTTCGGTGACAGGGTACATGAACACTGAAGCTTTCTTT. This sequence encodes CASSPSTSVTGYMNTEAFF. This sequence joins TRBV5-1 and TRBJ1-1, with 7 bases fitting TRBD1. This CDR3 contains 19 residues. Germline V gene sequence: CDR1 SGHRS, CDR2 YFSETQ. Unmatched junction bases numbered 18, after V lost 4 bases and J lost 0 bases.

The chain links TRBV7-2 to TRBJ2-2, with 7 bases lining up with TRBD2. The CDR3 totals 16 residues. CDR1 is SGHTA and CDR2 is FQGNSA in the germline V gene. Germline trimming cut 2 bases from V and 3 bases from J; bases unmatched to any gene: 6. CDR3: CASSLRRGRDTGELFF. CDR3 coding DNA: TGTGCCAGCAGCTTAAGGCGGGGGAGGGACACCGGGGAGCTGTTTTTT.

This clonotype was counted only a few times. This chain connects TRBV27 to TRBJ1-2, with 11 positions matching TRBD1. CDR1 and CDR2 (germline): MNHEY, SMNVEV (reference sequence). The CDR3 runs to 19 residues. V lost 1 base and J lost 0; bases outside the gene matches: 10. CDR3 sequence: CASSLYDPGQGGANYGYTF. DNA for the CDR3: TGTGCCAGCAGTTTATACGACCCGGGACAGGGGGGAGCTAACTATGGCTACACCTTC.

The V call is TRBV20-1, the J call TRBJ1-3; 8 positions agree with TRBD1. Germline V lookup: CDR1 DFQATT, CDR2 SNEGSKA (reference sequence). Trimming took 6 bases from V and 8 from J; bases not matched to a gene: 21. The CDR3 totals 17 residues. The CDR3 bases are TGCAGTGCAGCCAGAACCAGCCAGAACAGGGGGTGGGACACCATATATTTT. This gives the protein CSAARTSQNRGWDTIYF.

The DNA of the CDR3 is TGTGCCAGCAGTTACCCCGGGACAGGGGATTTTAGTGGCTACACCTTC. This gives the protein CASSYPGTGDFSGYTF. J is TRBJ1-2 and V is TRBV6-6, with 10 bases aligning to TRBD1. V was clipped by 2 bases and J by 7 bases; unmatched bases: 10. Germline lookup yields CDR1 MNHNY and CDR2 SVGAGI (reference sequence). The CDR3 extends over 16 amino acids.

This chain joins TRBV7-2 and TRBJ2-4; no reliable D call. The closer fit of TRBJ2-7 to the DNA end suggests the J call may be wrong. This CDR3 is 13 amino acids long. Germline V gives CDR1 SGHTA, CDR2 FQGNSA. For the CDR3, the DNA is TGTGCCAGCAGCCCCTCCGTTCAGTACGAGCAGTACTTC. Protein sequence: CASSPSVQYEQYF.

This clonotype was counted only a few times. CDR3 region: CASSLAHRGAYGYTF. CDR3 DNA: TGTGCCAGCAGCTTAGCGCACAGGGGAGCCTATGGCTACACCTTC. This chain uses TRBV7-2 with TRBJ1-2, with 7 bases aligning to TRBD1. J gave up 4 bases and V 0 bases, and 5 bases lay outside the gene matches. This CDR3 is built from 15 residues. Germline V CDR1 and CDR2: SGHTA, FQGNSA.

The chain has TRBV20-1 and TRBJ1-1; D possibly corresponds to TRBD1 (5 bases). Germline CDR1 DFQATT, CDR2 SNEGSKA (reference sequence). V was trimmed by 3 bases and J by 4 bases, leaving 9 bases between them. This CDR3 comprises 12 residues. CDR3 loop: CSASGHGTEAFF. The CDR3 DNA is TGCAGTGCTAGCGGACATGGCACTGAAGCTTTCTTT.

The chain combines TRBV28 with TRBJ2-3, with TRBD1 identical over 7 bases. CDR1 and CDR2 from the germline V gene are MDHEN and SYDVKM. Trimming cost V 6 bases and J 5 bases; bases outside gene matches: 11. This CDR3 has 15 amino acids. The CDR3 DNA sequence: TGTGCCAGCAGCTACGCCGGGACAGCAGGAGATACGCAGTATTTT. This gives the protein CASSYAGTAGDTQYF.

The rearrangement links TRBV7-3 to TRBJ2-1; 11 bases align to TRBD2. Germline loops: CDR1 SGHTA, CDR2 FQGTGA. The junction had 10 bases not matched to a gene; V was cut back by 5 bases and J by 7 bases. This CDR3 has 16 amino acids. The DNA for the CDR3 is TGTGCCAGCAGCCCACCTTCTAGCGGGGGGCGGAATGAGCAGTTCTTC. It is translated as CASSPPSSGGRNEQFF.

This clonotype has more than one count but fewer than ten. V usage is TRBV12-3 or TRBV12-4 and J usage is TRBJ2-1, with D uncertain. The CDR3 spans 13 residues. Trimming removed 3 bases from V and 5 bases from J, with 8 bases in between. CDR3 in amino acids: CASSFKSDNEQFF. The DNA for the CDR3 is TGTGCCAGCAGTTTCAAGTCAGACAATGAGCAGTTCTTC.

This clonotype was observed a handful of times. This chain links TRBV7-3 with TRBJ2-3; 13 bases are a match to TRBD2. With 5 bases clipped from V and 6 bases from J, the junction kept 8 bases outside the gene matches. CDR1 SGHTA and CDR2 FQGTGA come from the germline V gene. CDR3 size: 16 residues. CDR3 region: CASSPRTSGGGDTQYF. DNA for the CDR3: TGTGCCAGCAGCCCGCGGACTAGCGGGGGTGGGGATACGCAGTATTTT.

This clonotype was detected only a few times. The chain couples TRBV6-2 or TRBV6-3 to TRBJ1-1, with D maybe TRBD1 (6 bases). CDR1 is MNHEY, CDR2 SVGEGT, per germline. This CDR3 is 13 amino acids long. The ends were cut back, 8 bases at V and 1 base at J, with 11 bases in the middle. CDR3 residues: CASGLQGNTEAFF. Written as DNA, the CDR3 is TGTGCCAGCGGATTACAGGGGAACACTGAAGCTTTCTTT.

In the case of this clonotype: An end of the junction does not agree with germline; a read error may underlie this. V usage is TRBV20-1 and J usage is TRBJ2-5; TRBD2 aligns across 8 bases. The CDR3 runs to 19 residues. Germline V gives CDR1 DFQATT, CDR2 SNEGSKA (reference sequence). The chain's CDR3 is CSTRGGHEGQRGTKETQYF. CDR3 nucleotides: TGCAGTACTAGGGGGGGCCATGAGGGCCAGCGGGGGACCAAAGAGACCCAGTACTTC.

This chain joins TRBV7-2 and TRBJ2-7; TRBD1 might be the D (5 bases). The CDR3 consists of 16 residues. Germline V gene data show CDR1 as SGHTA and CDR2 as FQGNSA. The V gene lost 8 bases and the J gene lost 5 bases, with 25 bases spanning the gap. CDR3 loop: CASVRWMGDARDEQYF. The CDR3 DNA follows: TGTGCCAGCGTACGGTGGATGGGCGACGCCAGGGACGAGCAGTACTTC.

In this sample, this clonotype turned up a few times. V is TRBV6-6 and J is TRBJ2-7; the match to TRBD1 covers 7 bases. This CDR3 comprises 12 residues. Germline CDR1 reads MNHNY; CDR2 reads SVGAGI (reference sequence). V lost 6 bases, J lost 7 bases, and 6 bases stayed unmatched. CDR3 nucleotides: TGTGCCAGCAGCCAGGGGGTGAGGGAGCAGTACTTC. Residues: CASSQGVREQYF.

This clonotype was detected ten times or more. The V gene is TRBV9, the J gene TRBJ2-7; TRBD1 matches at 8 bases. V lost 4 bases to trimming and J lost 3 bases; unmatched junction nucleotides: 6. Germline CDR1 SGDLS, CDR2 YYNGEE. The CDR3 runs 14 residues. CDR3 sequence: CASSPSGGFYEQYF. CDR3 coding DNA: TGTGCCAGCAGCCCCTCAGGGGGCTTCTACGAGCAGTACTTC.

This clonotype came up a few times. CDR3 residues: CASSLQQMTAGGEQYF. CDR3 sequence (DNA): TGTGCCAGCAGCTTACAGCAGATGACAGCGGGGGGCGAGCAGTACTTC. V gene TRBV7-2 combines with J gene TRBJ2-4; 9 nucleotides line up with TRBD2. The J call may be incorrect, as the DNA end agrees better with TRBJ2-7. CDR1 and CDR2 (germline): SGHTA, FQGNSA. CDR3 length equals 16 residues.

This clonotype was counted between two and nine times. J is TRBJ1-2 and V is TRBV7-3, with D possibly TRBD1 on 5 matching bases. CDR1 and CDR2 (germline): SGHTA, FQGTGA. V was cut by 5 bases and J by 5 bases, with 18 bases left in between. The CDR3 sequence is 15 residues long. The CDR3 region has the DNA TGTGCCAGCAGCCCAATCGGGGGTTATCGATATGGCTACACCTTC. Protein sequence: CASSPIGGYRYGYTF.

The rearrangement uses TRBV2 and TRBJ2-7, with a possible D match to TRBD1 (6 bases). Deletions cut 2 bases from V and 2 bases from J, with 13 bases between. This CDR3 has 15 amino acids. CDR1 is SNHLY, CDR2 FYNNEI, per germline. CDR3 DNA: TGTGCCAGCAGTGAAATTGGGACAACCGCCTACGAGCAGTACTTC. Translation: CASSEIGTTAYEQYF.

This clonotype was counted a few times. This chain links TRBV7-2 with TRBJ2-6; D is undetermined. Germline lookup yields CDR1 SGHTA and CDR2 FQGNSA. Trimming removed 2 bases from V and 0 bases from J, with 8 bases in between. This CDR3 comprises 16 residues. CDR3 protein: CASSLTAFSGANVLTF. The CDR3 DNA sequence: TGTGCCAGCAGCTTAACGGCGTTCTCTGGGGCCAACGTCCTGACTTTC. The variable domain in full, with the rest retrieved from reference TRBV7-2 and TRBJ2-6, is GAGVSQSPSNKVTEKGKDVELRCDPISGHTALYWYRQSLGQGLEFLIYFQGNSAPDKSGLPSDRFSAERTGGSVSTLTIQRTQQEDSAVYLCASSLTAFSGANVLTFGAGSRLTVL.

CDR3 nucleotide sequence: TGCGCCAGCAGCCAGGAACTTGACGGTTCCTACGAGCAGTACTTC. Protein product: CASSQELDGSYEQYF. The V call is TRBV4-3, the J call TRBJ2-7, with D hard to call. Germline V CDR1 and CDR2: LGHNA, YSLEER. V was clipped by 3 bases and J by 1 base, with 13 bases between them. This CDR3 has 15 residues.

The chain employs TRBV7-2 and TRBJ1-5, with D maybe TRBD1 (6 bases). Trimming shortened V by 1 base and J by 4 bases, and 11 bases separated the two germline ends. This CDR3 region has 15 residues. The germline CDR1 and CDR2 sequences are SGHTA and FQGNSA. The CDR3 coding sequence is TGTGCCAGCAGCTTAGAAACAGGGTTTAATCAGCCCCAGCATTTT. Its translation: CASSLETGFNQPQHF.

The gene calls are TRBV5-1 and TRBJ1-1; TRBD1 matches at 7 bases. Germline V gene lookup returns CDR1 SGHRS and CDR2 YFSETQ. V shed 5 bases and J 4 bases; nucleotides not matched to a gene: 11. This CDR3 has 15 residues. CDR3 amino acids: CASRESTGRPTEAFF. The CDR3 bases are TGCGCCAGCAGGGAATCGACAGGGAGGCCCACTGAAGCTTTCTTT.

The genes are TRBV12-3 or TRBV12-4 and TRBJ1-2, with D unclear. V lost 6 bases and J lost 8, with 22 bases in between. The length of the CDR3 is 15 residues. The CDR3 DNA reads TGTGCCAGCAGCCTACTCCTCGGGCCTTCCGAAGGCTACACCTTC. Encoded protein: CASSLLLGPSEGYTF.

Concerning this clonotype: A junction end diverges from the germline sequence, so it may reflect a read error. The CDR3: CAGSLRSDLNYGYTF. The CDR3 bases are TGTGCCGGCAGCTTACGAAGCGACCTTAACTATGGCTACACCTTC. The chain carries TRBV7-8 and TRBJ1-2; D is undetermined. The germline gives CDR1 SGHVS, CDR2 FQNEAQ. The CDR3 has 15 amino acids.

This sequence joins TRBV7-2 and TRBJ2-1; 12 nucleotides match TRBD1. Losses at the gene ends were 4 bases for V and 12 bases for J; bases not matched to a gene: 10. The CDR3 runs to 15 residues. Per the germline V gene, CDR1 is SGHTA and CDR2 is FQGNSA. The CDR3 DNA is TGTGCCAGCAGCTCCGGGACAGGGGGCTTCTATGGGCAGTTCTTC. It yields the protein CASSSGTGGFYGQFF.

The gene calls are TRBV2 and TRBJ1-4, with a tentative D call TRBD1 (5 bases). CDR1 and CDR2 (germline): SNHLY, FYNNEI. The CDR3 has 13 residues. V dropped 7 bases and J dropped 9 bases, with 15 bases sitting between them. The DNA for the CDR3 is TGTGCCAGCATAGGGCAGGGTGTCCAAAAACTGTTTTTT. Its protein is CASIGQGVQKLFF.